This T cell receptor beta chain was captured in a study of spatial heterogeneity in lung cancer. This clonotype was counted ten times or more. The time point is: sample taken at primary tumor resection. Whole RNA was taken from tumor, nontumor lung or frozen PBMC; it was then sequenced unsorted. Single TCR cDNA molecules each had their own unique molecular identifier. TCRdb ran MiXCR on the 5' RACE reads and lists one entry per CDR3 protein. The table lists some 38,000 distinct CDR3 sequences, roughly 8% of them singletons. This clonotype was obtained from a male donor with early-stage non-small cell lung cancer. The source material was PBMCs, sampled at surgery.

The DNA of the CDR3 is TGCAGGGGGACTAGCGAAAGCAATGAGCAGTTCTTC. It specifies CRGTSESNEQFF. The rearrangement joins TRBV29-1 to TRBJ2-1; 10 bases map to TRBD2. The germline V gene encodes CDR1 SQVTM and CDR2 ANQGSEA. There are 12 residues in the CDR3.